This is a list of T cell receptor beta chains from one sample in a study of post-analysis software for immune sequencing data. A single record per CDR3 protein comes from TCRdb applying MiXCR to the PCR reads. Of roughly 700,000 distinct CDR3 sequences listed, approximately 30% were seen once; the top ten hold around 0.55%. The sample comprised blood. The receptor set was obtained from a girl under 18 with multiple sclerosis. The CDR3 runs from the conserved cysteine through the conserved F or W. Fields, in order: J gene, V gene, CDR3 length, clone size, CDR3 protein. The size field is filled for only some rows; it gives once, few, many or a size class.

TRBJ2-1 | TRBV5-1 | 18 | few | CASSLAGGRTPQNNEQFF
TRBJ1-2 | TRBV12-3/TRBV12-4 | 18 | . | CASIFGDRPAVANYGYTF
TRBJ2-4 | TRBV7-9 | 15 | . | CASSLVSGQRNIQYF
TRBJ2-1 | TRBV4-3 | 15 | . | CASSQRASGANEQFF
TRBJ2-5 | TRBV20-1 | 13 | . | CSARWLHQETQYF
TRBJ2-1 | TRBV5-5 | 15 | . | CASSSLLWNDDEQFF
TRBJ2-6 | TRBV5-5 | 16 | . | CASSLFDFVGANVQTF
TRBJ2-3 | TRBV14 | 16 | few | CASSQYKRGDTDTQYF
TRBJ2-7 | TRBV10-3 | 12 | . | CAIGQGAYEQYF
TRBJ1-1 | TRBV6-5 | 14 | . | CASRLTGVNTEAFF
TRBJ2-7 | TRBV6-5 | 14 | few | CASSYKHHSYEQYF
. | TRBV7-2 | 14 | . | CASSPTQGAQTQYF
TRBJ1-1 | TRBV6-5 | 11 | . | CASSTGTEAFF
TRBJ1-4 | TRBV25-1 | 14 | . | CASRKQGVGEKLFF
TRBJ1-6 | TRBV9 | 9 | . | CASGEPLHF
TRBJ2-7 | TRBV5-1 | 16 | few | CASSLNQPGQGYEQYF